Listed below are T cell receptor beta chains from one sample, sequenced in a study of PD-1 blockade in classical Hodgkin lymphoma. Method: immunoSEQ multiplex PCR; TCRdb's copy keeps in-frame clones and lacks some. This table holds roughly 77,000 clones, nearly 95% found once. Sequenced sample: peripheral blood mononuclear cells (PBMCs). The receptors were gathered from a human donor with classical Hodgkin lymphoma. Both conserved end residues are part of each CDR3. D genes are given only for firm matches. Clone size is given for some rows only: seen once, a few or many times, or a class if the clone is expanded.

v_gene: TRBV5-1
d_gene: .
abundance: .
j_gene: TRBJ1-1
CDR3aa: CASSTGQHTEAFF
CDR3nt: TGCGCCAGCAGCACGGGTCAGCACACTGAAGCTTTCTTT

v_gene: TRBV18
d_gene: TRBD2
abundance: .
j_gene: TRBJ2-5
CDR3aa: CASSQGLAYQETQYF
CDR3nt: TGTGCCAGCTCACAGGGACTAGCGTACCAAGAGACCCAGTACTTC

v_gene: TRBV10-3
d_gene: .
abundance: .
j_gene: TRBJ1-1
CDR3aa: CAIRTGGGGEAFF
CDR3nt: TGTGCCATCAGGACCGGGGGCGGGGGCGAAGCTTTCTTT

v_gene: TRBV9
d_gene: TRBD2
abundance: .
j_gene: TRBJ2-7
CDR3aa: CASSVGTSGREEQYF
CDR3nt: TGTGCCAGCAGCGTAGGGACTAGCGGGAGGGAAGAGCAGTACTTC

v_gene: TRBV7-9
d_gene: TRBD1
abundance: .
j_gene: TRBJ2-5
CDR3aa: CASSLGDRGQETQYF
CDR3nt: TGTGCCAGCAGCTTAGGGGACAGGGGACAGGAGACCCAGTACTTC

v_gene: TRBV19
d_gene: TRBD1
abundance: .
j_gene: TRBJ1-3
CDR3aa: CASSPDRGRNTIYF
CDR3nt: TGTGCCAGTAGCCCCGACAGGGGACGAAACACCATATATTTT

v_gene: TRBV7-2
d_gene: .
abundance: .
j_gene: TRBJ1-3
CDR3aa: CASSAGSTLSGNTIYF
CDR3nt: TGTGCCAGCAGCGCCGGGTCAACCCTCTCTGGAAACACCATATATTTT

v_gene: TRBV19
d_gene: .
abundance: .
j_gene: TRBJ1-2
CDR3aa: CASSPRRVEKNGYTF
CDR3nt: TGTGCCAGTAGTCCCCGGCGGGTGGAGAAAAATGGCTACACCTTC

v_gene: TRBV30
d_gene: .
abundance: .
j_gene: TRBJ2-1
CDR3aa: CAWSVLGGKGFYNEQFF
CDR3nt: TGTGCCTGGAGTGTACTAGGAGGGAAGGGGTTTTACAATGAGCAGTTCTTC

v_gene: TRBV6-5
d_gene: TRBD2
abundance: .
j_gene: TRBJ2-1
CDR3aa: CASSFRLAGVEEQFF
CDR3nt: TGTGCCAGCAGTTTCAGACTAGCGGGAGTAGAAGAGCAGTTCTTC

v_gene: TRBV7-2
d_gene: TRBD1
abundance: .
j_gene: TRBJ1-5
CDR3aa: CASSIGTGYQPQHF
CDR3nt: TGTGCCAGCAGCATCGGGACAGGGTATCAGCCCCAGCATTTT

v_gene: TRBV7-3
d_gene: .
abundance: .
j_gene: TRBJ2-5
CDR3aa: CASSAGSPETQYF
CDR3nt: TGTGCCAGCAGCGCCGGGTCCCCCGAGACCCAGTACTTC

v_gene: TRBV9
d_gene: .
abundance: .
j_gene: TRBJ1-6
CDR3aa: CASSVGREGNSPLHF
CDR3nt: TGTGCCAGCAGCGTAGGCAGGGAAGGTAATTCACCCCTCCACTTT

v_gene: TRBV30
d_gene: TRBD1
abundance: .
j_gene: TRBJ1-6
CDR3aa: CAWRPGGTDSPLHF
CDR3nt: TGTGCCTGGAGACCAGGGGGCACAGATTCACCCCTCCACTTT

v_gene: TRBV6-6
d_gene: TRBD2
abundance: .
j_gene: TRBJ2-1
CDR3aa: CASSSAQGLVYNEQFF
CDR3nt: TGTGCCAGCAGTTCGGCCCAGGGACTAGTTTACAATGAGCAGTTCTTC

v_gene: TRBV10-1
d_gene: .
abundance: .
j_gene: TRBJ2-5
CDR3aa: CASSELGETQYF
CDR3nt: TGCGCCAGCAGTGAGTTAGGAGAGACCCAGTACTTC

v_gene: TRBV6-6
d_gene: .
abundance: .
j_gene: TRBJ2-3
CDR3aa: CASSLGDTQYF
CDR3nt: TGTGCCAGCAGTTTAGGGGATACGCAGTATTTT

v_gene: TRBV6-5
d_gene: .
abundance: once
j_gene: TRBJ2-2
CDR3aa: CASSYFPTGELFF
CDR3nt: TGTGCCAGCAGTTACTTCCCCACCGGGGAGCTGTTTTTT

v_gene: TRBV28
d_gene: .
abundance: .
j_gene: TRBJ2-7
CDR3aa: CASSPTYEQYF
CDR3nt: TGTGCCAGCAGTCCTACCTACGAGCAGTACTTC

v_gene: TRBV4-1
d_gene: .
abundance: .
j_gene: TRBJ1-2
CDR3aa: CASSQDDRNGYTF
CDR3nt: TGCGCCAGCAGCCAGGATGACAGGAATGGCTACACCTTC

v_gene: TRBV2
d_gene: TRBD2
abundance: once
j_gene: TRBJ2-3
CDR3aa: CASSLWGGEITDTQYF
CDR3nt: TGTGCCAGCAGTTTATGGGGGGGGGAAATCACAGATACGCAGTATTTT

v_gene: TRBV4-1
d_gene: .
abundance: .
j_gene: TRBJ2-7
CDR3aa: CASRGTDKSYEQYF
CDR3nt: TGCGCCAGCAGAGGGACGGATAAGTCCTACGAGCAGTACTTC

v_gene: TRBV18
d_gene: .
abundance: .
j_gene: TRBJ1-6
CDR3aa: CASSPIAGSDSPLHF
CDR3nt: TGTGCCAGCTCACCCATTGCGGGGTCCGATTCACCCCTCCACTTT

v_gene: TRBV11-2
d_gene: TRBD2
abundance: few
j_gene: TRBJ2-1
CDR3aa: CASRRDRLAGLAGEQFF
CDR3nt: TGTGCCAGCAGACGGGACCGACTAGCGGGACTGGCTGGGGAGCAGTTCTTC

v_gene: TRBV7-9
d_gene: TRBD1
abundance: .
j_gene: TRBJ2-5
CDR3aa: CASSFPGEGASVETQYF
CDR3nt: TGTGCCAGCAGCTTCCCCGGTGAGGGGGCTTCGGTGGAGACCCAGTACTTC